The 13 T cell receptor beta chains in this list originate from one sample, sequenced in a study of beta chain features in type 1 diabetes. As every portion of the isolated RNA was reverse transcribed, the sequencing read expressed TCRB transcripts. The table came from immunoSEQ multiplex PCR; TCRdb's copy has only in-frame clones and leaves some out. Counted here are 850,000 to 900,000 clones, roughly 16% occurring once; the ten biggest clones make up about 0.025%. The sample was naive CD4+ T cells from blood. These receptors all stem from a woman aged 18-30 years in good health.

This sequence joins TRBV7-2 and TRBJ2-7; 10 bases match TRBD1. The CDR3 totals 15 residues. Germline V gene lookup returns CDR1 SGHTA and CDR2 FQGNSA. J lost 3 bases, V lost 3 bases, and 5 bases had no gene match. CDR3 nucleotide sequence: TGTGCCAGCAGCTTCCGTGGGACAGGGGTCTACGAGCAGTACTTC. As protein: CASSFRGTGVYEQYF. Based on the CDR3 plus reference TRBV7-2 and TRBJ2-7, the full variable domain is GAGVSQSPSNKVTEKGKDVELRCDPISGHTALYWYRQSLGQGLEFLIYFQGNSAPDKSGLPSDRFSAERTGGSVSTLTIQRTQQEDSAVYLCASSFRGTGVYEQYFGPGTRLTVT.

On this clone itself: Other nucleotide sequences from this sample produce the same CDR3. The chain couples TRBV7-9 to TRBJ1-2; D perhaps matches TRBD1 (5 bases). Deletions cut 3 bases from V and 8 bases from J, with 13 bases between. CDR3 size: 13 residues. The germline gives CDR1 SEHNR, CDR2 FQNEAQ (reference sequence). Written as DNA, the CDR3 is TGTGCCAGCAGCTTCGTGGAGGGGAAAGGCTACACCTTC. Residues: CASSFVEGKGYTF.

This rearrangement joins TRBV28 to TRBJ2-5; 7 bases fit TRBD2. The J call may be wrong; the DNA end is better matched by TRBJ2-7. CDR1 is MDHEN, CDR2 SYDVKM, per germline. The CDR3 totals 14 residues. For the CDR3, the DNA is TGTGCCAGCAGTTTTAGCGGGCGCTCCTACGAGCAGTACTTC. It is translated as CASSFSGRSYEQYF.

The rearrangement joins TRBV29-1 to TRBJ2-3; 7 bases align to TRBD2. The CDR3 has 14 amino acids. J was trimmed by 5 bases and V by 3 bases; bases with no gene match: 8. CDR1 is SQVTM and CDR2 is ANQGSEA in the germline V gene. The CDR3 region is CSVDRGRAQDTQYF. CDR3 DNA sequence: TGCAGCGTTGATCGAGGGAGGGCCCAAGATACGCAGTATTTT.

This clone was counted between two and nine times. The DNA of the CDR3 is TGTGCCAGCAGCCATAGGACAAACTCTGGAAACACCATATATTTT. This gives the protein CASSHRTNSGNTIYF. V usage is TRBV14 and J usage is TRBJ1-3, with TRBD1 as a possible D gene (5 bases). The CDR3 extends over 15 amino acids. Germline CDR1 is SGHDN and CDR2 is FVKESK. The ends were cut back, 3 bases at V and 0 bases at J, with 9 bases in the middle.

This clone has more than one count but fewer than ten. The genes are TRBV5-1 and TRBJ1-1; no clear D. This CDR3 has 14 residues. Trimming left V 1 base short and J 0 bases short, with 7 bases between. CDR1 and CDR2 from the germline V gene are SGHRS and YFSETQ. The CDR3 protein is CASSLKQLNTEAFF. As DNA, the CDR3 is TGCGCCAGCAGCTTGAAACAGCTGAACACTGAAGCTTTCTTT. The full variable domain, with the rest looked up from reference TRBV5-1 and TRBJ1-1, is KAGVTQTPRYLIKTRGQQVTLSCSPISGHRSVSWYQQTPGQGLQFLFEYFSETQRNKGNFPGRFSGRQFSNSRSEMNVSTLELGDSALYLCASSLKQLNTEAFFGQGTRLTVV.

The chain is built from TRBV7-2 and TRBJ2-5; D remains ambiguous. Looked up from germline, CDR1 is SGHTA and CDR2 is FQGNSA. This CDR3 is built from 13 residues. The V end lost 6 bases, the J end lost 5 bases, and 13 bases lay between the germline ends. The CDR3 here is CASSYSVLETQYF. The CDR3 coding sequence is TGTGCCAGCAGTTATTCAGTGCTGGAGACCCAGTACTTC.

This rearrangement joins TRBV7-9 to TRBJ1-5; tentatively, D is TRBD1 (6 bases). The length of the CDR3 is 14 residues. CDR1 is SEHNR, CDR2 FQNEAQ, per germline (reference sequence). Trimming stripped 4 bases from V and 7 bases from J, with 14 bases between. The CDR3 DNA sequence: TGTGCCAGCAGCTCACTCACAGGGACCCAGCCCCAGCATTTT. It codes for CASSSLTGTQPQHF. Supplemented by reference TRBV7-9 and TRBJ1-5, the full variable domain reads DTGVSQNPRHKITKRGQNVTFRCDPISEHNRLYWYRQTLGQGPEFLTYFQNEAQLEKSRLLSDRFSAERPKGSFSTLEIQRTEQGDSAMYLCASSSLTGTQPQHFGDGTRLSIL.

In its sample, this clone was seen a few times. The chain is built from TRBV5-4 and TRBJ1-1; a possible D gene is TRBD1 (6 bases). The length of the CDR3 is 14 residues. Trimming shortened V by 4 bases and J by 2 bases, and 12 bases separated the two germline ends. Germline-derived CDR1 and CDR2 are SGHNT and YYREEE (reference sequence). CDR3 region: CASSPTGPNTEAFF. The CDR3 nucleotides are TGTGCCAGCAGCCCCACAGGGCCCAACACTGAAGCTTTCTTT.

The table lists this clone with a few counts. The chain employs TRBV28 and TRBJ2-2, with a possible D match to TRBD2 (5 bases). This CDR3 has 12 amino acids. Germline lookup yields CDR1 MDHEN and CDR2 SYDVKM. Trimming cost V 11 bases and J 2 bases, with 9 bases left between them. CDR3 loop: CAARENTGELFF. CDR3 coding DNA: TGTGCCGCCCGGGAAAACACCGGGGAGCTGTTTTTT.

This clone occurred a few times. This chain joins TRBV7-9 and TRBJ1-2; no clear D gene. This CDR3 comprises 12 residues. Deletions cut 1 base from V and 8 bases from J, with 8 bases between. Per the germline V gene, CDR1 is SEHNR and CDR2 is FQNEAQ (reference sequence). The DNA for the CDR3 is TGTGCCAGCAGCTTAGGAAATTTGGGCTACACCTTC. This sequence encodes CASSLGNLGYTF.

In its sample, this clone was seen a few times. CDR3 region: CASSPQTVLSGANVLTF. In nucleotides, the CDR3 is TGTGCCAGCTCACCACAGACAGTTCTCTCTGGGGCCAACGTCCTGACTTTC. The chain carries TRBV18 and TRBJ2-6, with a tentative D call TRBD1 (5 bases). CDR1 KGHSH and CDR2 LQKENI come from the germline V gene. With 1 base removed from V and 0 bases from J, the gap between germline ends came to 10 bases. This CDR3 is 17 amino acids long.

The rearrangement uses TRBV28 and TRBJ2-5; TRBD1 might be the D (6 bases). The CDR3 spans 15 residues. The V end lost 5 bases, the J end lost 7 bases, and 20 bases lay between the germline ends. Germline lookup yields CDR1 MDHEN and CDR2 SYDVKM. The CDR3: CASSHTVGGPATQYF. DNA for the CDR3: TGTGCCAGCAGTCATACTGTAGGGGGACCAGCGACCCAGTACTTC.